This T cell receptor beta chain comes out of a study of T-cell memory formation after mild COVID-19. Study-level information: The TCR clusters were mostly specific to one donor. The study's findings and limits: Mainly in CM and EM were contracting CD4+ clones; CD8+ were in EMRA. Prior to infection, memory already included some responding clones, suggesting cross-reactive memory joined.

Germline CDR1 reads SEHNR; CDR2 reads FQNEAQ (reference sequence). The CDR3 extends over 16 amino acids. The germline V and J ends were trimmed by 5 bases and 2 bases, with 18 bases remaining between them. Libraries for TCRalpha and TCRbeta carried sample barcodes and unique molecular identifiers via 5'RACE. Each CDR3 protein is one row after TCRdb ran MiXCR on the 5' RACE reads. The repertoire holds around 90,000 distinct CDR3 sequences, with 13% as singletons. This clonotype was seen a few times. Antigen: not known. This chain links TRBV7-9 with TRBJ1-2; weak D call: TRBD1 (5 bases). Sequenced input: PBMCs or a T cell subset sorted from them (not recorded which). This receptor was taken from an adult woman who had mild COVID-19 (a few samples of this study predate the infection). Cell type and time point are not known. The CDR3 protein is CASSPLGLDTNYGYTF. The CDR3 nucleotides are TGTGCCAGCAGCCCACTGGGATTGGACACGAACTATGGCTACACCTTC.